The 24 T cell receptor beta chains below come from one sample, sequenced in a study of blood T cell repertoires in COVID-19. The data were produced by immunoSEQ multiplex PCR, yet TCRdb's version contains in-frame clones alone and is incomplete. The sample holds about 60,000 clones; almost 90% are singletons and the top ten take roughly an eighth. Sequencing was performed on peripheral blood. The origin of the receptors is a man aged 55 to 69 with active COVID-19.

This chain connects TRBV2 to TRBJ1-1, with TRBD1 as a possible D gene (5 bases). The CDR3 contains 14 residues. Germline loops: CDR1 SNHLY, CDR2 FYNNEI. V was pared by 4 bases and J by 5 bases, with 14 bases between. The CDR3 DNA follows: TGTGCCAGCAGTGTCCAGGACACGAGAACTGAAGCTTTCTTT. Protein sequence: CASSVQDTRTEAFF.

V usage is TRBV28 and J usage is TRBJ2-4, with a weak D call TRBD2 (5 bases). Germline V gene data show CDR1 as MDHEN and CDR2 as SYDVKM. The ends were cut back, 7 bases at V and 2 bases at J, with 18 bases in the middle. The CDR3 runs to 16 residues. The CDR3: CASTTGSPPTKNIQYF. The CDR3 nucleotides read TGTGCCAGCACCACGGGGTCCCCGCCGACCAAAAACATTCAGTACTTC. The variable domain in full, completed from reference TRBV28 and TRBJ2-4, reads DVKVTQSSRYLVKRTGEKVFLECVQDMDHENMFWYRQDPGLGLRLIYFSYDVKMKEKGDIPEGYSVSREKKERFSLILESASTNQTSMYLCASTTGSPPTKNIQYFGAGTRLSVL.

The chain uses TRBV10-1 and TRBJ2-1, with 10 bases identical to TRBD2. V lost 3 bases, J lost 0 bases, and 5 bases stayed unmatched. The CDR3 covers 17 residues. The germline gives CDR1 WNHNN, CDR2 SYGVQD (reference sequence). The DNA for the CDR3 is TGCGCCAGCAGTGAAGGGTTAGCGGGGGGCTCCTACAATGAGCAGTTCTTC. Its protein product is CASSEGLAGGSYNEQFF.

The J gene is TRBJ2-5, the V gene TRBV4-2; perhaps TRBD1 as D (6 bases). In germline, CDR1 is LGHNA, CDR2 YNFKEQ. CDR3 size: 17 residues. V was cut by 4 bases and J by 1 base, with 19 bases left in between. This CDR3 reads CASSPRTGTPSQETQYF. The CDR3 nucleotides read TGTGCCAGCAGCCCCAGAACCGGGACACCGAGCCAAGAGACCCAGTACTTC.

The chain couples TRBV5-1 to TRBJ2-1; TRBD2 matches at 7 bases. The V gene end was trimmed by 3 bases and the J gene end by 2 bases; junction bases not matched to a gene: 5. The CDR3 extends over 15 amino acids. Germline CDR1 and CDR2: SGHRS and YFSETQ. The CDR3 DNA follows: TGCGCCAGCAGCTGGGGGGGAGAGCCCTACAATGAGCAGTTCTTC. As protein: CASSWGGEPYNEQFF.

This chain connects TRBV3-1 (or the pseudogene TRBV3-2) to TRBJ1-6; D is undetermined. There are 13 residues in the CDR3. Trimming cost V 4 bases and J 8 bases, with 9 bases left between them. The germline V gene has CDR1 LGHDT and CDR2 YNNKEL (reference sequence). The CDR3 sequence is CASSLHTDSPLHF. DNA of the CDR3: TGTGCCAGCAGCCTTCATACGGATTCACCCCTCCACTTT.

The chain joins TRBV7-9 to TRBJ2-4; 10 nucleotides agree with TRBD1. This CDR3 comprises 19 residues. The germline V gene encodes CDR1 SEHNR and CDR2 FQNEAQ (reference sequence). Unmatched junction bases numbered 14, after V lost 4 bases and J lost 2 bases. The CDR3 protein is CASSSYPPTGGATKNIQYF. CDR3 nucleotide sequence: TGTGCCAGCAGCTCCTACCCCCCGACAGGGGGCGCCACCAAAAACATTCAGTACTTC.

The CDR3 is CAISERSGGSRYGYTF. The CDR3 DNA is TGTGCCATCAGTGAGAGAAGCGGGGGGTCAAGGTATGGCTACACCTTC. The J gene is TRBJ1-2, the V gene TRBV10-3, with a possible D match to TRBD1 (5 bases). Germline V gene data show CDR1 as ENHRY and CDR2 as SYGVKD. V lost 2 bases and J lost 5, with 18 bases in between. The CDR3 is 16 amino acids.

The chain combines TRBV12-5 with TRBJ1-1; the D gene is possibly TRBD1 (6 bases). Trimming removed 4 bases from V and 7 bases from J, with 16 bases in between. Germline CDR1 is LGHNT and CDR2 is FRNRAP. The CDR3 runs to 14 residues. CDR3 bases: TGTGCTAGTGGTTATGGACAGTCGGCGGGTGAAGCTTTCTTT. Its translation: CASGYGQSAGEAFF.

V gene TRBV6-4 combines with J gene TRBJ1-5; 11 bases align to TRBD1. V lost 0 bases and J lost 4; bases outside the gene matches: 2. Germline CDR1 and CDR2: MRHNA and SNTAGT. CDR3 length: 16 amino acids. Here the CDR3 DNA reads TGTGCCAGCAGTGACTCCGGGACAGGGGGGAATCAGCCCCAGCATTTT. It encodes CASSDSGTGGNQPQHF.

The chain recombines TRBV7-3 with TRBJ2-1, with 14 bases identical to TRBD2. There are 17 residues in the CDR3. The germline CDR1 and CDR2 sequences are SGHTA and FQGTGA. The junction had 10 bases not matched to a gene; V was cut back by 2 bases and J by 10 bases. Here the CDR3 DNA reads TGTGCCAGCAGCTTATATCCGGGACTAGCGGGAGTTCAGGAGCAGTTCTTC. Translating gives CASSLYPGLAGVQEQFF.

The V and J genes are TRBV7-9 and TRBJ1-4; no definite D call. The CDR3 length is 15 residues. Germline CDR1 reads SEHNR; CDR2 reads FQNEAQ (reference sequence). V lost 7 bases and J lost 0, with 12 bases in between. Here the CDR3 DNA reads TGTGCCAGCACCTCGGTGGTTGCAACTAATGAAAAACTGTTTTTT. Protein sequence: CASTSVVATNEKLFF.

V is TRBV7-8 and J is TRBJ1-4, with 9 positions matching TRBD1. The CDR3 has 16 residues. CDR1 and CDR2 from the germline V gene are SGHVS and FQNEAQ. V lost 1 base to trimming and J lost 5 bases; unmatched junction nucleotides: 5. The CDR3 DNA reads TGTGCCAGCAGCTTAGTTCGCGGGACAGGGAATGAAAAACTGTTTTTT. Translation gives CASSLVRGTGNEKLFF.

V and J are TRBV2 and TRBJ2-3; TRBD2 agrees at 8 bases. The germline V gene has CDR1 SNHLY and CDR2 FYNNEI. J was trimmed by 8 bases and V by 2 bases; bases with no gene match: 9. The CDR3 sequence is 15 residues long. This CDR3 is CASSETAGALTTQYF. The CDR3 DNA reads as TGTGCCAGCAGTGAAACAGCGGGGGCACTGACTACGCAGTATTTT.

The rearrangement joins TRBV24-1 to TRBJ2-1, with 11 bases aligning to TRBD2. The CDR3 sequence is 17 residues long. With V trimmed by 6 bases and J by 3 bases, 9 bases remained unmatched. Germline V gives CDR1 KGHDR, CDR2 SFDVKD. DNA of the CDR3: TGTGCCACCAGTAACTCCGGGACTAGCGGAAACTACAATGAGCAGTTCTTC. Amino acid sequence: CATSNSGTSGNYNEQFF.

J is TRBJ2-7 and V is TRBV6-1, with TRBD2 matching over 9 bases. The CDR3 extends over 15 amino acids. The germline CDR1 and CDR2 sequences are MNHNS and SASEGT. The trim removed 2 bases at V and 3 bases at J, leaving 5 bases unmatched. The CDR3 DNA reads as TGTGCCAGCAGTGAATTCCTAGCGGGGTACTACGAGCAGTACTTC. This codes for CASSEFLAGYYEQYF.

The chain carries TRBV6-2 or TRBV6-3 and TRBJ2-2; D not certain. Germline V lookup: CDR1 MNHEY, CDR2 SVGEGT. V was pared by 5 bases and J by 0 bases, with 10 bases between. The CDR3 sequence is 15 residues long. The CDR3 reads CASSMRSPNTGELFF. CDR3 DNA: TGTGCCAGCAGTATGAGGAGCCCGAACACCGGGGAGCTGTTTTTT.

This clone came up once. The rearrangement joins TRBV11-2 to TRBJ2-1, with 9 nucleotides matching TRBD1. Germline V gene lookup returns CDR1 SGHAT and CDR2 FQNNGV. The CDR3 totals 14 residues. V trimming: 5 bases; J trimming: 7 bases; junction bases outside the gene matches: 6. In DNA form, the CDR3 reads TGTGCCAGCAGCCATGGGACAGGGATAAATGAGCAGTTCTTC. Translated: CASSHGTGINEQFF.

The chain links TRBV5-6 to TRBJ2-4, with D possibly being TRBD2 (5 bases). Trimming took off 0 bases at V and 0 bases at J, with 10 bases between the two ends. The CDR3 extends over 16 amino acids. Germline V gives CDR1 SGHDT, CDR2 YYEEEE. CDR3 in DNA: TGTGCCAGCAGCTTGGGCAGTGGACTAGCCAAAAACATTCAGTACTTC. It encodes CASSLGSGLAKNIQYF. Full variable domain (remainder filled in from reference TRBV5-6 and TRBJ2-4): DAGVTQSPTHLIKTRGQQVTLRCSPKSGHDTVSWYQQALGQGPQFIFQYYEEEERQRGNFPDRFSGHQFPNYSSELNVNALLLGDSALYLCASSLGSGLAKNIQYFGAGTRLSVL.

The chain's CDR3 is CASSGPGSGTNTEAFF. The CDR3 coding sequence is TGTGCCAGCAGCGGGCCGGGGTCCGGCACGAACACTGAAGCTTTCTTT. The rearrangement joins TRBV9 to TRBJ1-1, with D unclear. The V end was cut by 3 bases, the J end by 1 base, with 16 bases between. The CDR3 is 16 amino acids. Germline V lookup: CDR1 SGDLS, CDR2 YYNGEE.

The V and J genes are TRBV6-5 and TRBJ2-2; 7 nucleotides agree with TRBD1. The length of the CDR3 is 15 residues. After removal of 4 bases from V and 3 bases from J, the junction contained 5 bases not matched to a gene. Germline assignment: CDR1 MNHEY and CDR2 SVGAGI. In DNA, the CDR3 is TGTGCCAGCAGTTTCGACAGGGTGGACACCGGGGAGCTGTTTTTT. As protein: CASSFDRVDTGELFF.

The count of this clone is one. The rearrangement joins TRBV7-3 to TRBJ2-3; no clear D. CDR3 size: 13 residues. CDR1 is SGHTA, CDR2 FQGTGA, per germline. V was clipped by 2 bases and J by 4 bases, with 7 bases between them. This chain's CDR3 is CASSLVPSDTQYF. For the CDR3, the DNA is TGTGCCAGCAGCTTAGTCCCTTCAGATACGCAGTATTTT.

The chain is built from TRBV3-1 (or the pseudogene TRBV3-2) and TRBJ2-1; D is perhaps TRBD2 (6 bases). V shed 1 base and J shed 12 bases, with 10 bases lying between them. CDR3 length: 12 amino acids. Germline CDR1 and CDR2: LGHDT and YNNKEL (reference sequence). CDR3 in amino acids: CASSQGAGTQFF. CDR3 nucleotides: TGTGCCAGCAGCCAAGGCGCGGGGACGCAGTTCTTC.

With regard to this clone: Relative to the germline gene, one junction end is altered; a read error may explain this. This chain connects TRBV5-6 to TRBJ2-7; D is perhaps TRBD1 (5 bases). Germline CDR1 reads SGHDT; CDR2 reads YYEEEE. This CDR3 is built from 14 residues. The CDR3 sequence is CASSLVTDTYEQYF. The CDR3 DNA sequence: TGTGCCAGCAGTTTGGTGACAGACACCTACGAGCAGTACTTC.